This passage covers 8 T cell receptor beta chains from one sample sequenced in a study of technical replicates of blood from a handful of donors. TCRdb keeps only in-frame clones here, not all; method: immunoSEQ multiplex PCR. The repertoire includes more than 65,000 clones, 75% to 90% of them detected once, and less than 5% sits in the top ten. Sequencing used PBMCs. These receptors came from a human donor in good health. Some clones in this sample may be carry-over from other donors' samples.

The chain employs TRBV7-9 and TRBJ2-7; 9 nucleotides align to TRBD2. The length of the CDR3 is 16 residues. Germline CDR1 SEHNR, CDR2 FQNEAQ (reference sequence). V gave up 4 bases and J gave up 0 bases; unmatched junction bases: 7. This CDR3 is CASSSVVTSGSYEQYF. DNA of the CDR3: TGTGCCAGCAGCTCCGTAGTGACTAGCGGCTCCTACGAGCAGTACTTC.

The chain employs TRBV10-2 and TRBJ2-1; the D is unclear. This CDR3 region has 15 residues. V was clipped by 1 base and J by 7 bases, with 14 bases between them. Germline-derived CDR1 and CDR2 are WSHSY and SAAADI. The CDR3 spells CASSEFGGLVNEQFF. The CDR3 bases are TGCGCCAGCAGTGAGTTTGGTGGGCTCGTAAATGAGCAGTTCTTC.

CDR3 nucleotides: TGTGCCAGCAGCCAAGACTCCACGAGAAGGGAGGAGACCCAGTACTTC. As protein: CASSQDSTRREETQYF. The chain joins TRBV4-2 to TRBJ2-5, with D possibly being TRBD2 (5 bases). The CDR3 has 16 amino acids. V was cut by 0 bases and J by 5 bases, with 16 bases left in between. CDR1 is LGHNA, CDR2 YNFKEQ, per germline.

The V call is TRBV6-6, the J call TRBJ1-5; TRBD1 agrees at 9 bases. Germline V lookup: CDR1 MNHNY, CDR2 SVGAGI (reference sequence). The CDR3 runs to 16 residues. V gave up 2 bases and J gave up 4 bases; unmatched junction bases: 6. The CDR3 sequence is CASSYVPDRGNQPQHF. As DNA, the CDR3 is TGTGCCAGCAGTTACGTACCGGACAGGGGTAATCAGCCCCAGCATTTT.

This sequence joins TRBV9 and TRBJ2-2, with 9 bases aligning to TRBD2. This CDR3 contains 19 residues. Germline V gene sequence: CDR1 SGDLS, CDR2 YYNGEE. V trimming: 0 bases; J trimming: 0 bases; junction bases outside the gene matches: 9. In nucleotides, the CDR3 is TGTGCCAGCAGCGTAGGGCTAGCGGGGTACTCCGCGAACACCGGGGAGCTGTTTTTT. As protein: CASSVGLAGYSANTGELFF.

V and J are TRBV2 and TRBJ2-2; tentatively, D is TRBD1 (6 bases). V was pared by 2 bases and J by 0 bases, with 16 bases between. The CDR3 totals 18 residues. In germline, CDR1 is SNHLY, CDR2 FYNNEI. CDR3 DNA sequence: TGTGCCAGCAGTGAAACCTTACAGGGAATTGCGAACACCGGGGAGCTGTTTTTT. Protein: CASSETLQGIANTGELFF.

The chain recombines TRBV5-4 with TRBJ2-7; 9 nucleotides agree with TRBD2. The germline V gene encodes CDR1 SGHNT and CDR2 YYREEE (reference sequence). CDR3 length: 15 amino acids. V was pared by 4 bases and J by 2 bases, with 7 bases of the junction left unmatched. CDR3 sequence: CASSDPSGNTYEQYF. The CDR3 DNA sequence: TGTGCCAGCAGCGACCCTAGCGGGAATACCTACGAGCAGTACTTC.

This clone was seen once. The V and J genes are TRBV29-1 and TRBJ1-1, with 10 bases identical to TRBD1. Germline CDR1 reads SQVTM; CDR2 reads ANQGSEA. V lost 6 bases and J lost 4; bases outside the gene matches: 5. This CDR3 region has 13 residues. The CDR3 DNA reads TGCAGCGTGGAACGGACAGGGGGCACTGAAGCTTTCTTT. Translation gives CSVERTGGTEAFF. The full variable domain, rest sourced from reference TRBV29-1 and TRBJ1-1, is SAVISQKPSRDICQRGTSLTIQCQVDSQVTMMFWYRQQPGQSLTLIATANQGSEATYESGFVIDKFPISRPNLTFSTLTVSNMSPEDSSIYLCSVERTGGTEAFFGQGTRLTVV.